This note documents a single T cell receptor beta chain sequence. This sample was included in a study of blood T cell repertoires in COVID-19. As for the study in general: PBMCs, B-cell-depleted T cells, or T cells provided the cDNA or gDNA that made up the material.

Study processing details: Scientists estimated how many nucleated cells there were by amplifying reference gene primers. The assay was immunoSEQ multiplex PCR, and TCRdb's table has in-frame clones only and misses some. V and J calls and clone size are those listed in that table; D and trimming were worked out from the DNA. The table records over 250,000 clones, 88% of them present only once. The sample consisted of peripheral blood. This clonotype originated in a woman between 40 and 55 years old who had recovered from COVID-19.

CDR3 in amino acids: CASSPRRLGRMWQFF. The DNA of the CDR3 is TGTGCCAGCAGCCCCCGGCGGCTAGGCCGAATGTGGCAGTTCTTC. The chain uses TRBV7-9 and TRBJ2-1; D call uncertain. The V end was cut by 5 bases, the J end by 12 bases, with 23 bases between. The germline V gene has CDR1 SEHNR and CDR2 FQNEAQ (reference sequence). The CDR3 contains 15 residues.